These 11 T cell receptor beta chains share one sample of origin, sequenced in a study of shared clonotypes between healthy human individuals. TCRdb keeps only in-frame clones here, not all; method: immunoSEQ multiplex PCR. The table has around 1,100,000 clones, 60% to 85% seen once. The sample consisted of memory CD4+ T cells from PBMCs. The sample's subset: CD45RA-negative fraction. Every receptor here comes from a man between 18 and 35 years old in good health. Some clones in this sample may be carry-over from other donors' samples.

The chain is built from TRBV27 and TRBJ1-5; the D gene is possibly TRBD1 (5 bases). Trimming shortened V by 2 bases and J by 10 bases, and 21 bases separated the two germline ends. Per germline, CDR1 MNHEY and CDR2 SMNVEV (reference sequence). The CDR3 extends over 16 amino acids. The CDR3 region has the DNA TGTGCCAGCAGTTTAAAGGGGCAGGGTCCGGTATATCCCCAGCATTTT. Translated, it gives CASSLKGQGPVYPQHF.

V usage is TRBV10-3 and J usage is TRBJ2-3, with 9 bases identical to TRBD2. After removal of 2 bases from V and 4 bases from J, the junction contained 1 base not matched to a gene. Germline V lookup: CDR1 ENHRY, CDR2 SYGVKD. The CDR3 has 14 amino acids. In DNA, the CDR3 is TGTGCCATCAGTGAGGGACTAGCGCCAGATACGCAGTATTTT. It translates to CAISEGLAPDTQYF.

J is TRBJ2-1 and V is TRBV30; TRBD1 aligns across 8 bases. V shed 3 bases and J 3 bases; nucleotides not matched to a gene: 4. The germline CDR1 and CDR2 sequences are GTSNPN and SVGIG (reference sequence). The CDR3 is made up of 14 amino acids. In DNA, the CDR3 is TGTGCCTGGAGCGGACAGGGCGGCTACAATGAGCAGTTCTTC. Translating it yields CAWSGQGGYNEQFF.

This clone occurred once. V and J are TRBV7-2 and TRBJ2-1, with 12 nucleotides matching TRBD2. CDR3 length equals 16 residues. Germline trimming cut 6 bases from V and 6 bases from J; bases unmatched to any gene: 9. Germline V gives CDR1 SGHTA, CDR2 FQGNSA. CDR3 DNA: TGTGCCAGCAGGAAGTCTAGCGGGAGGGCCCCCAATGAGCAGTTCTTC. Its protein is CASRKSSGRAPNEQFF.

J is TRBJ1-5 and V is TRBV2, with a weak D call TRBD1 (5 bases). The germline gives CDR1 SNHLY, CDR2 FYNNEI. The length of the CDR3 is 13 residues. V was trimmed by 4 bases and J by 2 bases, leaving 6 bases between them. In DNA form, the CDR3 reads TGTGCCAGCAGTGCACAGGGCAATCAGCCCCAGCATTTT. Translation: CASSAQGNQPQHF.

This clone was observed a handful of times. The rearrangement joins TRBV23-1 to TRBJ2-2, with D perhaps matching TRBD1 (6 bases). TRBV23-1 is known as an ORF, though its function is uncertain. This CDR3 is built from 16 residues. The V end was cut by 0 bases, the J end by 7 bases, with 15 bases between. DNA of the CDR3: TGCGCCAGCAGTCAATCGTCTGGACAGACTGACGGGGAGCTGTTTTTT. Protein: CASSQSSGQTDGELFF.

This chain uses TRBV7-7 with TRBJ1-1; D gene uncertain. V dropped 2 bases and J dropped 11 bases, with 15 bases sitting between them. CDR3 length: 13 residues. Germline V lookup: CDR1 SSHAT, CDR2 FNYEAQ (reference sequence). For the CDR3, the DNA is TGTGCCAGCAGCTTAAACATCGGCGGGGAGGCTTTCTTT. This codes for CASSLNIGGEAFF.

CDR3 region: CASSQELAGYSYEQYF. CDR3 nucleotide sequence: TGTGCCAGCAGCCAAGAGCTAGCGGGTTACTCCTACGAGCAGTACTTC. The V and J genes are TRBV4-2 and TRBJ2-7; 8 bases agree with TRBD2. Trimming removed 0 bases from V and 0 bases from J; junction bases left unmatched: 4. Germline assignment: CDR1 LGHNA and CDR2 YNFKEQ. The CDR3 runs 16 residues.

The rearrangement links TRBV7-9 to TRBJ2-3; 10 bases line up with TRBD2. In germline, CDR1 is SEHNR, CDR2 FQNEAQ (reference sequence). The trim removed 3 bases at V and 8 bases at J, leaving 5 bases unmatched. The CDR3 consists of 14 residues. The DNA of the CDR3 is TGTGCCAGCAGCTTGGCCGGGACTAGCGCTACGCAGTATTTT. Its translation: CASSLAGTSATQYF.

This clone was picked up a small number of times. The same CDR3 is also encoded by other DNA sequences in this sample. This chain connects TRBV6-1 to TRBJ2-5; no firm D call. V was cut by 5 bases and J by 5 bases, with 9 bases left in between. This CDR3 has 12 amino acids. Looked up from germline, CDR1 is MNHNS and CDR2 is SASEGT. CDR3 bases: TGTGCCAGCAGTCCCCAGGTTGAGACCCAGTACTTC. It translates to CASSPQVETQYF.

This sequence joins TRBV27 and TRBJ1-5; D uncertain. V was cut by 3 bases and J by 0 bases, with 12 bases left in between. Germline V gives CDR1 MNHEY, CDR2 SMNVEV (reference sequence). The CDR3 is made up of 16 amino acids. The CDR3: CASSLFGSGSNQPQHF. The CDR3 nucleotides read TGTGCCAGCAGTTTGTTCGGGTCGGGTAGCAATCAGCCCCAGCATTTT.